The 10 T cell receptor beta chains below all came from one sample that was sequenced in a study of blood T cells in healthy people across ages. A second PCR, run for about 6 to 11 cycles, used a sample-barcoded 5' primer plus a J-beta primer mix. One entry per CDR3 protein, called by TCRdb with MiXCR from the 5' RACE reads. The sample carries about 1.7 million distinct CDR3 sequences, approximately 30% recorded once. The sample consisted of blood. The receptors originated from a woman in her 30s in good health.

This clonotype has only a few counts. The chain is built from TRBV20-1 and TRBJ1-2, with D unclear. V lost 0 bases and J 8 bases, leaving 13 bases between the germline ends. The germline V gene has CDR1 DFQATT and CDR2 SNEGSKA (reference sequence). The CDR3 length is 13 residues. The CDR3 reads CSAREHSSRGYTF. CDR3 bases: TGCAGTGCTAGAGAACATTCCTCCCGGGGCTACACCTTC.

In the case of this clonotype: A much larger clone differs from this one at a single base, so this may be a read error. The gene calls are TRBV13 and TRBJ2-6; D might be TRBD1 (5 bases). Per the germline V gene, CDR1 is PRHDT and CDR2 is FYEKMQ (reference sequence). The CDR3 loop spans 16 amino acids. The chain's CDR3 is CASSLAPETGADVLTF. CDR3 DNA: TGTGCCAGCAGCTTAGCACCAGAGACTGGGGCCGACGTCCTGACTTTC.

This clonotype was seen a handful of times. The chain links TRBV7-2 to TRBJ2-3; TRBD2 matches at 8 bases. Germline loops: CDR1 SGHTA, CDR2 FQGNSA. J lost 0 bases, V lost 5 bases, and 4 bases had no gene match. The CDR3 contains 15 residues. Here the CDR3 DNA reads TGTGCCAGCAGCAACCCTAGCGGGAGCACAGATACGCAGTATTTT. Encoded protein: CASSNPSGSTDTQYF.

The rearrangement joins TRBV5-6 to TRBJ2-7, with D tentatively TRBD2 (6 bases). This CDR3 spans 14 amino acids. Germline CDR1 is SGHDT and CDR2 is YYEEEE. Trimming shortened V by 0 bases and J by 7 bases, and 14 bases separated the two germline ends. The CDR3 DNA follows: TGTGCCAGCAGCTTGGCCGGGAGCTCGAGAGAGCAGTACTTC. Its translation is CASSLAGSSREQYF.

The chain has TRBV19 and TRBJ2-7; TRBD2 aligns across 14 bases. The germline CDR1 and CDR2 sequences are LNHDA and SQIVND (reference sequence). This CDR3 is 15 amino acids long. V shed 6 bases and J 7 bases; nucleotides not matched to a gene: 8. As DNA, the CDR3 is TGTGCCAGTAGCAAGACTAGCGGGAGGGTCGAGGAGCAGTACTTC. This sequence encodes CASSKTSGRVEEQYF.

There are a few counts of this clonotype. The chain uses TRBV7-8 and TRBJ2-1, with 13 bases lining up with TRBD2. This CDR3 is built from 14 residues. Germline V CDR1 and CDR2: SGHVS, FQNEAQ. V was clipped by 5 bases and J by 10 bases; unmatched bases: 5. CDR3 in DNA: TGTGCCAGCAGCCGGACTAGCGGGAGTCCGGAGCAGTTCTTC. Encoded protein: CASSRTSGSPEQFF.

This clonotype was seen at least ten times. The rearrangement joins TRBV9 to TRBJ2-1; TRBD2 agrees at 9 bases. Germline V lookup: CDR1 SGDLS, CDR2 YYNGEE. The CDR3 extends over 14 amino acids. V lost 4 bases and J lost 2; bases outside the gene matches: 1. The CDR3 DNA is TGTGCCAGCAGCCCTAGCGGGACCTACAATGAGCAGTTCTTC. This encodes CASSPSGTYNEQFF.

CDR3 nucleotide sequence: TGCAGCGTGGACAGGGGATTTCCCTATGGCTACACCTTC. Translating gives CSVDRGFPYGYTF. V usage is TRBV29-1 and J usage is TRBJ1-2; the match to TRBD1 covers 9 bases. Germline V lookup: CDR1 SQVTM, CDR2 ANQGSEA. This CDR3 has 13 amino acids. V dropped 6 bases and J dropped 4; count of bases not matched to a gene: 6.

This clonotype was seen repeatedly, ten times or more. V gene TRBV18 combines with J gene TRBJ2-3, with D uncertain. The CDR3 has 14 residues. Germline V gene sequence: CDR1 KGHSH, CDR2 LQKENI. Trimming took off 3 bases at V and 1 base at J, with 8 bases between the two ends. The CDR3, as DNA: TGTGCCAGCTCACCGCCGACTCGCACAGATACGCAGTATTTT. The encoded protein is CASSPPTRTDTQYF. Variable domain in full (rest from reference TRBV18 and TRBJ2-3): NAGVMQNPRHLVRRRGQEARLRCSPMKGHSHVYWYRQLPEEGLKFMVYLQKENIIDESGMPKERFSAEFPKEGPSILRIQQVVRGDSAAYFCASSPPTRTDTQYFGPGTRLTVL.

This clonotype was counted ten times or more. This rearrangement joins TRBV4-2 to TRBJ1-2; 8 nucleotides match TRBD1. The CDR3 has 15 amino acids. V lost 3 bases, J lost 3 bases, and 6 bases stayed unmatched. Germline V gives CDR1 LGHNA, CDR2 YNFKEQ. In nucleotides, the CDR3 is TGTGCCAGCAGCCAGGGATACAGGGGGGACTATGGCTACACCTTC. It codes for CASSQGYRGDYGYTF.